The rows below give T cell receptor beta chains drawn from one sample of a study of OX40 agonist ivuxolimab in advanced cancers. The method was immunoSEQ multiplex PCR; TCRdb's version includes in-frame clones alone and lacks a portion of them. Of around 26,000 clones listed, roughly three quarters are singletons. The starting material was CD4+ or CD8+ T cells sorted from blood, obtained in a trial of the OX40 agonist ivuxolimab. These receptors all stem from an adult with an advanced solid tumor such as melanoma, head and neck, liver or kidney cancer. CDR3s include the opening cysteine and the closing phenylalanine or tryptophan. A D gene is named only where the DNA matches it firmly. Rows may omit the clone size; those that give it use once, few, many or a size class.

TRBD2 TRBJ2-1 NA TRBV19 CASSNLGWTSGGEGNEQFF TGTGCCAGTAGTAATCTGGGATGGACTAGCGGGGGGGAGGGAAATGAGCAGTTCTTC
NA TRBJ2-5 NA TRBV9 CASSPHVEQETQYF TGTGCCAGCAGCCCCCACGTGGAGCAAGAGACCCAGTACTTC
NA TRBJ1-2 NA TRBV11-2 CASSARREGPGYTF TGTGCCAGCAGCGCAAGGAGGGAGGGCCCTGGCTACACCTTC
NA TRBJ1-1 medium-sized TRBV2 CASSLGGNTEAFF TGTGCCAGCAGTTTGGGAGGGAACACTGAAGCTTTCTTT
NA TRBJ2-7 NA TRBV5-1 CASSLTTYEQYF TGCGCCAGCAGCTTAACTACCTACGAGCAGTACTTC
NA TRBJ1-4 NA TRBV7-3 CASSLVGEKLFF TGTGCCAGCAGCTTAGTTGGGGAAAAACTGTTTTTT
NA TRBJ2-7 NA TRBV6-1 CASSEAPTSEQYF TGTGCCAGCAGTGAAGCGCCGACATCCGAGCAGTACTTC
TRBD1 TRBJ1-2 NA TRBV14 CASSQDRTGGNYGYTF TGTGCCAGCAGCCAAGACCGGACAGGGGGCAACTATGGCTACACCTTC
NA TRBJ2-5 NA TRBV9 CASSVAGGAETQYF TGTGCCAGCAGCGTAGCTGGGGGAGCGGAGACCCAGTACTTC
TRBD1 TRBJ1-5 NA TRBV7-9 CASSLTTGDYSNQPQHF TGTGCCAGCAGCTTAACAACAGGGGATTATAGCAATCAGCCCCAGCATTTT
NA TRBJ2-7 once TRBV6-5 CASSYSTNSSSYEQYF TGTGCCAGCAGTTACTCTACGAACAGCAGCTCCTACGAGCAGTACTTC
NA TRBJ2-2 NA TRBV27 CASSFTLGELFF TGTGCCAGCAGTTTCACTTTGGGGGAGCTGTTTTTT
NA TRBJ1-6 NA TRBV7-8 CASSFHELQGVSSPLHF TGTGCCAGCAGCTTCCATGAATTACAGGGTGTAAGTTCACCCCTCCACTTT
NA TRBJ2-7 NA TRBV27 CASSPPIGIGPGTYYEQYF TGTGCCAGCAGTCCTCCCATAGGGATAGGCCCGGGGACTTACTACGAGCAGTACTTC
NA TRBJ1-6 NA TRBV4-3 CASSQAADGNSPLHF TGCGCCAGCAGCCAAGCGGCCGATGGAAATTCACCCCTCCACTTT
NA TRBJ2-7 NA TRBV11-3 CASSIQTKHF TGTGCCAGCAGCATCCAGACAAAGCACTTC
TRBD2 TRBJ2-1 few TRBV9 CASSPGGSGSNEQFF TGTGCCAGCAGCCCCGGGGGTAGCGGGAGCAATGAGCAGTTCTTC
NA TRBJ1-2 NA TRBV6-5 CASSYPAYGYTF TGTGCCAGCAGTTACCCAGCCTATGGCTACACCTTC
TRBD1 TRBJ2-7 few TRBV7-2 CASSLGGTGYEQYF TGTGCCAGCAGCTTAGGGGGGACAGGGTACGAGCAGTACTTC
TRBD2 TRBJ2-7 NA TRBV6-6 CASSYSPSGAPEQYF TGTGCCAGCAGTTACTCGCCTAGCGGGGCTCCCGAGCAGTACTTC
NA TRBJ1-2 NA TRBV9 CASSNRSAGAYGYTF TGTGCCAGCAGCAACAGATCGGCAGGTGCCTATGGCTACACCTTC
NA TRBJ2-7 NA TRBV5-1 CASSLTRAYEQYF TGCGCCAGCAGCTTGACCCGGGCCTACGAGCAGTACTTC
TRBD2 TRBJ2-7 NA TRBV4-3 CASGPAGASYEQYF TGCGCCAGCGGACCAGCGGGGGCCTCCTACGAGCAGTACTTC
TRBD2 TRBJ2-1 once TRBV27 CASCIAGLTYNEQFF TGTGCCAGCTGTATAGCGGGGCTAACCTACAATGAGCAGTTCTTC
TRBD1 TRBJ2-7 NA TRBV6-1 CASSEIVRRRGTGVYEQYF TGTGCCAGCAGTGAAATTGTCCGTAGGCGCGGGACAGGGGTCTACGAGCAGTACTTC
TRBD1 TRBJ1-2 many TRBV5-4 CASSSTDRGYGYTF TGTGCCAGCAGCTCGACCGACAGGGGGTATGGCTACACCTTC
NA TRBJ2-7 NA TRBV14 CASSQAGLEQYF TGTGCCAGCAGCCAAGCTGGGCTCGAGCAGTACTTC
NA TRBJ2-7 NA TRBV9 CASSPWDLSSYEQYF TGTGCCAGCTCCCCTTGGGACCTAAGTTCCTACGAGCAGTACTTC
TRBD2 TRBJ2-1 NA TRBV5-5 CASSLGLAGNEQFF TGTGCCAGCAGCTTGGGGCTAGCGGGCAATGAGCAGTTCTTC
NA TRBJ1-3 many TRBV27 CASSLSGGVGNTIYF TGTGCCAGCAGTTTATCAGGGGGAGTTGGAAACACCATATATTTT
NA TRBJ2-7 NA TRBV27 CASSLAAVAYEQYF TGTGCCAGCAGTTTAGCCGCAGTGGCTTACGAGCAGTACTTC
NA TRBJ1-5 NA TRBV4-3 CASSQVVGNQPQHF TGCGCCAGCAGCCAAGTTGTAGGGAATCAGCCCCAGCATTTT
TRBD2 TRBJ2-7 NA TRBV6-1 CASSVFGLAASYEQYF TGTGCCAGCAGTGTATTCGGACTAGCGGCCTCCTACGAGCAGTACTTC